The present entry profiles one TCR beta chain with its context. The antigen remains unidentified. This sample is drawn from a study of untreated major depressive disorder. Findings of the study overall: TRBV25-01 and TRBV02-01 usage differences were not statistically significant. Compared with controls, depressed patients showed more TRBV05-01 (Vbeta 5.1) usage in CD4+ T cells.

The data were produced by immunoSEQ multiplex PCR, yet TCRdb's version contains in-frame clones alone and is incomplete. The table includes about 25,000 clones, roughly nine tenths detected once. CDR1 and CDR2 from the germline V gene are SQVTM and ANQGSEA. Trimming shortened V by 3 bases and J by 5 bases, and 19 bases separated the two germline ends. The CDR3 is made up of 15 amino acids. Sequenced input: CD4+ T cells from PBMCs. The J gene is TRBJ2-5, the V gene TRBV29-1; D remains unclear. This receptor was identified in a woman under 40 with major depressive disorder. This chain's CDR3 is CSVELMASLTETQYF. For the CDR3, the DNA is TGCAGCGTTGAGTTGATGGCGTCTCTCACGGAGACCCAGTACTTC.